The T cell receptor (beta chain) under discussion was sequenced for a study of beta chain features in type 1 diabetes. The study's findings and limits: Among patients with Type 1 diabetes, TCRB CDR3s were moderately but significantly shorter in every one of the four CD4+ subsets. Sampled from patients, naive, central memory and Treg TCRB repertoires appeared more similar than those sampled from healthy donors.

As concerns this clone: The antigen remains undetermined. The sample holds other DNA sequences that translate to the same CDR3.

The V gene end was trimmed by 2 bases and the J gene end by 4 bases; junction bases not matched to a gene: 4. CDR1 and CDR2 from the germline V gene are KGHSH and LQKENI. The CDR3 is 14 amino acids. TCRB transcripts that were expressed got sequenced, as all of the isolated RNA had been reverse transcribed. Repertoires were generated with immunoSEQ multiplex PCR, while TCRdb's copy carries only in-frame clones and drops some. The sample lists 25,000 to 30,000 clones; around 54% were seen once. Every donor had blood drawn once into heparin, approximately 110 mL on average. Each of the CD4+ naive, central memory, regulatory and stem cell-like memory populations was sorted via CD45RO/CCR7/CD25/CD127/CD95/CD27. Each of the sorted populations had a purity greater than 95%.

The sequenced sample consisted of Tregs from blood. The TCR originated in a woman under 30 with type 1 diabetes. This sequence joins TRBV18 and TRBJ2-7; 8 bases fit TRBD2. The CDR3 spells CASSPASGSYEQYF. CDR3 DNA sequence: TGTGCCAGCTCACCAGCTAGCGGGTCTTACGAGCAGTACTTC.